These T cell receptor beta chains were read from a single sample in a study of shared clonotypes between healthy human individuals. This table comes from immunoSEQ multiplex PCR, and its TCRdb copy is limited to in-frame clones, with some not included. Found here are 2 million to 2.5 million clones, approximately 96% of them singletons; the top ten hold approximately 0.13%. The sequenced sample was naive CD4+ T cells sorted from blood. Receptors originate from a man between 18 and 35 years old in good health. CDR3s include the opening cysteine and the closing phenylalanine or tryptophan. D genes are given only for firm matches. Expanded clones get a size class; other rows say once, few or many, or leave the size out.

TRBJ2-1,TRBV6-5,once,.,TGTGCCAGCAGTTATTCCAGGGGGGCCGATGAGCAGTTCTTC,CASSYSRGADEQFF
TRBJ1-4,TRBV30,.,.,TGTGCCTGGAGCCCCCTATGGGGTGATGAAAAACTGTTTTTT,CAWSPLWGDEKLFF
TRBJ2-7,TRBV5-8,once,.,TGTGCCAGCAGCTTGCGGAGGGGTGGCGAGCAGTACTTC,CASSLRRGGEQYF
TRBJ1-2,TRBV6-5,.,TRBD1,TGTGCCAGCAGCCGCGGACAGGGATATGGCTACACCTTC,CASSRGQGYGYTF
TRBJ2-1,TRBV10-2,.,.,TGCGCCAGCAGTGTTTTCCCACAAGGAGAGCAGTTCTTC,CASSVFPQGEQFF
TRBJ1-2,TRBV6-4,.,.,TGTGCCAGCAGTGATGGCAGGGGAAATGGCTACACCTTC,CASSDGRGNGYTF
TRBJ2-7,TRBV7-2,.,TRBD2,TGTGCCAGCAGCCAAAGCGGGAGTACCTACGAGCAGTACTTC,CASSQSGSTYEQYF
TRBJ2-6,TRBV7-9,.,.,TGTGCCAGCAGTTTACTCGGGATTGGGGCCAACGTCCTGACTTTC,CASSLLGIGANVLTF
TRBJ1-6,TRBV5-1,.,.,TGCGCCAGTACGAATCCTGGGTCGGATTCACCCCTCCACTTT,CASTNPGSDSPLHF
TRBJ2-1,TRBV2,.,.,TGTGCCAGCAGTGGGCTAGCTAGGTATGAGCAGTTCTTC,CASSGLARYEQFF
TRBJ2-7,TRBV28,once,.,TGTGCCAGCAGTTCGCGACAGGCAGGGGCTTCCGAGCAGTACTTC,CASSSRQAGASEQYF
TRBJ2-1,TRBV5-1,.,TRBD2,TGCGCCAGCAGATCCGCGCGGGAGACTGAGCAGTTCTTC,CASRSARETEQFF
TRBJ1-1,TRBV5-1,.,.,TGCGCCAGCAGCTTCGGGCAGGGGTCAATGAACACTGAAGCTTTCTTT,CASSFGQGSMNTEAFF
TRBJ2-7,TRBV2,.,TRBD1,TGTGCCAGCAGTGTAACTCAGGGGGTCTCCTACGAGCAGTACTTC,CASSVTQGVSYEQYF
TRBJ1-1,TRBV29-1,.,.,TGCAGCGTGAGGGGGAACACTGAAGCTTTCTTT,CSVRGNTEAFF
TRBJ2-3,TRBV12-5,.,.,TGTGCTAGTGGACAGGGTTGGGCAGATACGCAGTATTTT,CASGQGWADTQYF
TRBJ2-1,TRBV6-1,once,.,TGTGCCAGCAGTTCCGGACAGAAGATTGTCTTC,CASSSGQKIVF
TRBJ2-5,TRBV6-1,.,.,TGTGCCAGCAGTGCAGGGGCGACCAAAGAGACCCAGTACTTC,CASSAGATKETQYF
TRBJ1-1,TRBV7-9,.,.,TGTGCCAGCAGCTTATTTGTTTCCATGAACACTGAAGCTTTCTTT,CASSLFVSMNTEAFF
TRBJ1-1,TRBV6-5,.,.,TGTGCCAGCAGTTATCGACTCGTTTGGAACACTGAAGCTTTCTTT,CASSYRLVWNTEAFF
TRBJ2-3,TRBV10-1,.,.,TGCGCCAGTCTAGGGAGAAGAGGAGATACGCAGTATTTT,CASLGRRGDTQYF
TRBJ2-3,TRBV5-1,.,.,TGCGCCAGCAGCTTGGCCGCGGGGTTTGTCGCAGATACGCAGTATTTT,CASSLAAGFVADTQYF
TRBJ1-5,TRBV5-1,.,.,TGCGCCAGCAGGGGAGCTGGCAATCAGCCCCAGCATTTT,CASRGAGNQPQHF
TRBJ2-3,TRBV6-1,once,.,TGTGCCAGCAGTGAAGCGGGCGGACTATACACCACAGATACGCAGTATTTT,CASSEAGGLYTTDTQYF
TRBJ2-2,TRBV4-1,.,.,TGCGCCAGCAGCCAAGATGGGTTAGGGCGCACCGGGGAGCTGTTTTTT,CASSQDGLGRTGELFF
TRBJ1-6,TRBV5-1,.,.,TGCGCCAGCAGCTTGGATCCGGGTTCGAATTCACCCCTCCACTTT,CASSLDPGSNSPLHF
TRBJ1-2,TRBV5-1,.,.,TGCGCCAGCAGCCAATCTCCCGGGGAGCGCGCCTATGGCTACACCTTC,CASSQSPGERAYGYTF
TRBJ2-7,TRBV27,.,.,TGTGCCAGCAGTTTGCAGTGGGGTTACGAGCAGTACTTC,CASSLQWGYEQYF
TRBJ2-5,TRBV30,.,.,TGTGCCCTCAATCGAGGCTCCCCGGGGGAGACCCAGTACTTC,CALNRGSPGETQYF
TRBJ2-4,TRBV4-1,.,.,TGCGCCAGCAGCCAAGATTCGTCTCCAGGGCAGGCCAAAAACATTCAGTACTTC,CASSQDSSPGQAKNIQYF
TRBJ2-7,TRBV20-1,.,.,TGCAGTGCTAGCGATGGAAACGAGCAGTACTTC,CSASDGNEQYF
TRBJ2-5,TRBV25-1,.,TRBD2,TGTGCCAGCAGTAAGCGGGGGAGCCTATCTACCCAGTACTTC,CASSKRGSLSTQYF
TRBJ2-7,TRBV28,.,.,TGTGCCAGCAGTTTGGGGTTCTACGAGCAGTACTTC,CASSLGFYEQYF
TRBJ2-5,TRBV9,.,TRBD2,TGTGCCAGCAGCGTTGGTCTAGCGGGGAGAGAGACCCAGTACTTC,CASSVGLAGRETQYF
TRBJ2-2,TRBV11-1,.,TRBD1,TGTGCCAGCAGCCGGGACAGGAACACCGGGGAGCTGTTTTTT,CASSRDRNTGELFF
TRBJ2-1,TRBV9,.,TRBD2,TGTGCCAGCAGCCTCCTAGCGGAGGGGTACAATGAGCAGTTCTTC,CASSLLAEGYNEQFF
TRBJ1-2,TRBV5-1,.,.,TGCGCCAGCAGCTTGGAAGGGAATCGAGGCTACACCTTC,CASSLEGNRGYTF
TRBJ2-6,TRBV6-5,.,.,TGTGCCAGCAGTTCCCTCAGTTTCTCTGGGGCCAACGTCCTGACTTTC,CASSSLSFSGANVLTF
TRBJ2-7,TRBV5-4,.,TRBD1,TGTGCCAGCAGCCGCCAGGGACAGACAATCTACGAGCAGTACTTC,CASSRQGQTIYEQYF
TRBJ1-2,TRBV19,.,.,TGTGCCAGTAGCGGAGCTAACTATGGCTACACCTTC,CASSGANYGYTF
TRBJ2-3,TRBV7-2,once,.,TGTGCCAGCAGCTTAGTGCTAGGACAACTTTCCACAGATACGCAGTATTTT,CASSLVLGQLSTDTQYF
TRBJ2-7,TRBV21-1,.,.,TGTGCCAGCAGCACGCGACAGGAGTTGTCCTACGAGCAGTACTTC,CASSTRQELSYEQYF
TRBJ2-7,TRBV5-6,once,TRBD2,TGTGCCAGCAGCCGAGGACTAGCGGGAGGGCGGGGCTCCTACGAGCAGTACTTC,CASSRGLAGGRGSYEQYF
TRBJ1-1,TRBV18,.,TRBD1,TGTGCCAGCGCCGGACAGGGTGCGAGCACTGAAGCTTTCTTT,CASAGQGASTEAFF
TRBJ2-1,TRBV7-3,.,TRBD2,TGTGCCAGCAGCTTAACCCCTAGCGGGGGGGACAATGAGCAGTTCTTC,CASSLTPSGGDNEQFF
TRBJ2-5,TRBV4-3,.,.,TGCGCCAGCAGCCAAGGACGGTCCCAAGAGACCCAGTACTTC,CASSQGRSQETQYF
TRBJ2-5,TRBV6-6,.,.,TGTGCCAGCTGGGGCCAAGAGACCCAGTACTTC,CASWGQETQYF
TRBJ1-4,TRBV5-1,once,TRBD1,TGCGCCAGCAGCTTCCCGGACAGGGAAAAACTGTTTTTT,CASSFPDREKLFF
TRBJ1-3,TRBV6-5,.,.,TGTGCCAGCAGTTACGTCGGGGGCTCTGGAAACACCATATATTTT,CASSYVGGSGNTIYF
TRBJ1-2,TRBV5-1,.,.,TGCGCCAGCAGCTTGGTTCCAGGGGCTTACTATGGCTACACCTTC,CASSLVPGAYYGYTF
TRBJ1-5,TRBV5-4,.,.,TGTGCCAGCAGCTTGGCGGGGGGTAGTAGCAATCAGCCCCAGCATTTT,CASSLAGGSSNQPQHF
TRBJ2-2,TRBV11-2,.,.,TGTGCCAGCAGCCCCCAGTACACCGGGGAGCTGTTTTTT,CASSPQYTGELFF
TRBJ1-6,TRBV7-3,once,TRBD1,TGTGCCAGCAGCTCCGGCGGGACAGATAATTCACCCCTCCACTTT,CASSSGGTDNSPLHF
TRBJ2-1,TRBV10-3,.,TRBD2,TGTGCCATCAGCTCCGGGACTAGCGGGAGAGATGAGCAGTTCTTC,CAISSGTSGRDEQFF
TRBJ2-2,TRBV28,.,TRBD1,TGTGCCAGCAACACACCCCGGGCCCAGGGGGCCGGGGAGCTGTTTTTT,CASNTPRAQGAGELFF
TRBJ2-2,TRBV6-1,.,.,TGTGCCAGCGTAGAGGGGTACACCGGGGAGCTGTTTTTT,CASVEGYTGELFF
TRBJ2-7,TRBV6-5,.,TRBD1,TGTGCCAGCAGTTACTCGACAGGGTACGAGCAGTACTTC,CASSYSTGYEQYF
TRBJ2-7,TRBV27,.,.,TGTGCCAGCAGTGAGGACAGAAGTTTCTACGAGCAGTACTTC,CASSEDRSFYEQYF
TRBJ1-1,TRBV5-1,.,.,TGCGCCAGCAGCCAAACGGGAGGAATGAACACTGAAGCTTTCTTT,CASSQTGGMNTEAFF